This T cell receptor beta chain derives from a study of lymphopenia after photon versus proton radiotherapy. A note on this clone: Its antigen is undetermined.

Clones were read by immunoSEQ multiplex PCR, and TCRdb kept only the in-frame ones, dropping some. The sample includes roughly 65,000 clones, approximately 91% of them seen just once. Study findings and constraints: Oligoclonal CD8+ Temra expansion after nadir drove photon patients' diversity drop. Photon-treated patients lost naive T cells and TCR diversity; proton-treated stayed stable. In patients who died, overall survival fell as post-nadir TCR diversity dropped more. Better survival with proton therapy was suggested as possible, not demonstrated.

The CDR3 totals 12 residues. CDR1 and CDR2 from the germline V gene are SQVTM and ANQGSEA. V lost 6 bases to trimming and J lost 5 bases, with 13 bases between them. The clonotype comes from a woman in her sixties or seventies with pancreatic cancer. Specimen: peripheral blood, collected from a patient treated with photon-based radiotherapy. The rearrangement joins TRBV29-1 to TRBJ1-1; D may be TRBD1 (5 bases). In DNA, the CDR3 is TGCAGCGTGTGGGGAGGGACGACTGAAGCTTTCTTT. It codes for CSVWGGTTEAFF.